Below are 32 T cell receptor beta chains sequenced from a single sample in a study of blood T cell repertoires in COVID-19. The protocol was immunoSEQ multiplex PCR, while the TCRdb copy is restricted to in-frame clones and leaves out a portion. This table holds under 500,000 clones, around nine tenths found once. Sequencing was carried out using PBMCs or T cells enriched from blood (not recorded which). These receptors were collected from a woman in her late teens or twenties with acute COVID-19.

The CDR3 DNA is TGTGCCAGCAGCGACACGGGGGGAGGGTCCCATGACTTCTATGGCTACACCTTC. It encodes CASSDTGGGSHDFYGYTF. The rearrangement links TRBV7-2 to TRBJ1-2; TRBD1 might be the D (5 bases). V was shortened by 5 bases and J by 4 bases, with 26 bases between the two germline ends. There are 18 residues in the CDR3. CDR1 is SGHTA and CDR2 is FQGNSA in the germline V gene.

The J gene is TRBJ2-7, the V gene TRBV5-1; 11 bases match TRBD2. The CDR3 has 15 residues. The V segment lost 4 bases and the J segment 4 bases; nucleotides outside the gene matches: 7. Germline loops: CDR1 SGHRS, CDR2 YFSETQ. The CDR3 here is CASSPTLAGEYEQYF. The CDR3 DNA reads as TGCGCCAGCAGCCCAACACTAGCGGGAGAGTACGAGCAGTACTTC.

The CDR3 region has the DNA TGTGCCAGCGGGCTAACGTCTTCGAACACTGAAGCTTTCTTT. Translating gives CASGLTSSNTEAFF. The rearrangement links TRBV18 to TRBJ1-1; D not resolved. The germline V gene encodes CDR1 KGHSH and CDR2 LQKENI. This CDR3 region has 14 residues. The V gene lost 8 bases and the J gene lost 1 base, with 14 bases spanning the gap.

V and J are TRBV28 and TRBJ2-7; possibly TRBD1 for D (7 bases). Trimming cost V 1 base and J 11 bases, with 15 bases left between them. This CDR3 comprises 13 residues. Germline assignment: CDR1 MDHEN and CDR2 SYDVKM. The CDR3: CASSLSSRGDEYF. CDR3 bases: TGTGCCAGCAGTTTATCATCCAGGGGGGATGAGTACTTC.

This sequence joins TRBV5-5 and TRBJ2-3, with no clear D. The ends were cut back, 6 bases at V and 1 base at J, with 9 bases in the middle. Germline V gene lookup returns CDR1 SGHKS and CDR2 YYEKEE (reference sequence). The CDR3 runs to 13 residues. This chain's CDR3 is CASTLFGTDTQYF. The DNA of the CDR3 is TGTGCCAGCACCTTATTCGGCACAGATACGCAGTATTTT.

The V and J genes are TRBV4-3 and TRBJ2-6, with 10 bases lining up with TRBD1. Unmatched junction bases numbered 7, after V lost 4 bases and J lost 10 bases. The V gene's germline CDR1 is LGHNA and CDR2 YSLEER. The CDR3 runs 15 residues. CDR3 DNA sequence: TGCGCCAGCAGCCCGGACAGGGGGGCGCTTAACGTCCTGACTTTC. Its protein product is CASSPDRGALNVLTF.

This clone turned up a few times. The rearrangement joins TRBV9 to TRBJ1-1; D may be TRBD1 (6 bases). Between the trimmed V and J ends, which lost 2 bases and 1 base, there was a span of 12 bases. Germline assignment: CDR1 SGDLS and CDR2 YYNGEE. CDR3 size: 15 residues. CDR3 nucleotides: TGTGCCAGCAGCGTTGGGACAACTACGAACACTGAAGCTTTCTTT. Protein sequence: CASSVGTTTNTEAFF. Drawing the rest from reference TRBV9 and TRBJ1-1, the complete variable domain is DSGVTQTPKHLITATGQRVTLRCSPRSGDLSVYWYQQSLDQGLQFLIQYYNGEERAKGNILERFSAQQFPDLHSELNLSSLELGDSALYFCASSVGTTTNTEAFFGQGTRLTVV.

V gene TRBV19 combines with J gene TRBJ1-1, with D possibly matching TRBD1 (5 bases). The CDR3 runs 13 residues. Trimming took off 10 bases at V and 0 bases at J, with 12 bases between the two ends. Germline-derived CDR1 and CDR2 are LNHDA and SQIVND (reference sequence). CDR3 residues: CATATVLNTEAFF. The CDR3 nucleotides read TGTGCCACCGCGACAGTTCTGAACACTGAAGCTTTCTTT.

This clone has just one count. The chain uses TRBV10-3 and TRBJ1-1; maybe TRBD1 (6 bases). The V gene lost 6 bases and the J gene lost 2 bases, with 13 bases spanning the gap. CDR1 ENHRY and CDR2 SYGVKD come from the germline V gene. The CDR3 spans 14 residues. For the CDR3, the DNA is TGTGCCATCAGACAGAGGGGGGGAAACACTGAAGCTTTCTTT. Its translation: CAIRQRGGNTEAFF.

This chain joins TRBV28 and TRBJ2-1; TRBD2 agrees at 10 bases. V shed 10 bases, J shed 4 bases, and the junction held 10 bases outside the gene matches. Germline CDR1 and CDR2: MDHEN and SYDVKM. The CDR3 length is 15 residues. The CDR3 spells CATTEAGGLYNEQFF. The CDR3 coding sequence is TGTGCCACCACAGAAGCGGGAGGGCTTTACAATGAGCAGTTCTTC. Drawing the rest from reference TRBV28 and TRBJ2-1, the complete variable domain is DVKVTQSSRYLVKRTGEKVFLECVQDMDHENMFWYRQDPGLGLRLIYFSYDVKMKEKGDIPEGYSVSREKKERFSLILESASTNQTSMYLCATTEAGGLYNEQFFGPGTRLTVL.

The gene calls are TRBV28 and TRBJ2-7; 8 positions agree with TRBD2. CDR1 and CDR2 (germline): MDHEN, SYDVKM. V was clipped by 5 bases and J by 2 bases; unmatched bases: 5. The CDR3 consists of 14 residues. The CDR3 coding sequence is TGTGCCAGCAGTCGTAGCGGGGACACCTACGAGCAGTACTTC. As protein: CASSRSGDTYEQYF.

V usage is TRBV6-6 and J usage is TRBJ1-1; D not resolved. The CDR3 sequence is 13 residues long. V was cut by 4 bases and J by 0 bases, with 6 bases left in between. Germline CDR1 MNHNY, CDR2 SVGAGI (reference sequence). This chain's CDR3 is CASSSAMNTEAFF. CDR3 nucleotides: TGTGCCAGCAGTTCTGCGATGAACACTGAAGCTTTCTTT.

V usage is TRBV4-3 and J usage is TRBJ2-1, with 11 nucleotides matching TRBD2. Germline lookup yields CDR1 LGHNA and CDR2 YSLEER. The CDR3 consists of 15 residues. Trimming at V came to 1 base and at J to 9 bases, leaving 5 bases not matched to a gene. CDR3 residues: CASSQALAGEGEQFF. The CDR3, as DNA: TGCGCCAGCAGCCAAGCACTAGCGGGAGAGGGTGAGCAGTTCTTC.

V usage is TRBV2 and J usage is TRBJ1-2; D possibly corresponds to TRBD1 (6 bases). The CDR3 spans 16 residues. The V gene's germline CDR1 is SNHLY and CDR2 FYNNEI. The V end was cut by 6 bases, the J end by 4 bases, with 21 bases between. The CDR3 nucleotides read TGTGCCAGCAGGAGGGAGAACGGCCAGGGGAGCTATGGCTACACCTTC. Encoded protein: CASRRENGQGSYGYTF. The complete variable domain, with remaining parts taken from reference TRBV2 and TRBJ1-2, reads EPEVTQTPSHQVTQMGQEVILRCVPISNHLYFYWYRQILGQKVEFLVSFYNNEISEKSEIFDDQFSVERPDGSNFTLKIRSTKLEDSAMYFCASRRENGQGSYGYTFGSGTRLTVV.

The DNA for the CDR3 is TGTGCCAGTAGTATAAGGGGGTCTGAGCAGTTCTTC. This gives the protein CASSIRGSEQFF. The chain joins TRBV19 to TRBJ2-1, with D possibly TRBD1 on 6 matching bases. This CDR3 is 12 amino acids long. V lost 2 bases to trimming and J lost 9 bases, with 8 bases between them. The germline gives CDR1 LNHDA, CDR2 SQIVND (reference sequence).

This clone was counted once. The rearrangement joins TRBV5-1 to TRBJ1-2, with D tentatively TRBD1 (6 bases). V shed 2 bases and J shed 5 bases, with 25 bases lying between them. Germline V lookup: CDR1 SGHRS, CDR2 YFSETQ. CDR3 length: 18 residues. The CDR3 DNA reads TGCGCCAGCAGCTTCCGGGGGGCTGGGCAGGGGACTTCGTATGGCTACACCTTC. Translated, it gives CASSFRGAGQGTSYGYTF.

The chain links TRBV4-1 to TRBJ2-7; 8 bases align to TRBD2. With V trimmed by 0 bases and J by 2 bases, 15 bases remained unmatched. The CDR3 loop spans 19 amino acids. CDR1 is MGHRA and CDR2 is YSYEKL in the germline V gene. As DNA, the CDR3 is TGCGCCAGCAGCCAAGAGTACAGGGAGACCCCGGGACTAGCCTACGAGCAGTACTTC. As protein: CASSQEYRETPGLAYEQYF.

The V gene is TRBV9, the J gene TRBJ2-5, with D possibly TRBD1 on 5 matching bases. This CDR3 has 14 residues. V was trimmed by 3 bases and J by 5 bases, leaving 14 bases between them. CDR1 and CDR2 from the germline V gene are SGDLS and YYNGEE. Written as DNA, the CDR3 is TGTGCCAGCAGCGAGGGTTGGGCAGGGGAGACCCAGTACTTC. Translated, it gives CASSEGWAGETQYF.

This rearrangement joins TRBV7-9 to TRBJ1-4; D might be TRBD1 (6 bases). CDR3 length: 15 residues. CDR1 is SEHNR, CDR2 FQNEAQ, per germline (reference sequence). With 5 bases removed from V and 4 bases from J, the gap between germline ends came to 14 bases. The CDR3, as DNA: TGTGCCAGCAGCGAAAAAGGACAGTTTAATGAAAAACTGTTTTTT. Residues: CASSEKGQFNEKLFF.

The CDR3 spells CASSPWTSGTTGELFF. The DNA for the CDR3 is TGTGCCAGCAGCCCATGGACTAGCGGGACCACCGGGGAGCTGTTTTTT. The chain employs TRBV9 and TRBJ2-2, with TRBD2 matching 12 bases. J gave up 4 bases and V 4 bases, and 5 bases lay outside the gene matches. Per the germline V gene, CDR1 is SGDLS and CDR2 is YYNGEE. This CDR3 spans 16 amino acids.

This chain joins TRBV11-2 and TRBJ2-5, with D tentatively TRBD1 (5 bases). Germline CDR1 is SGHAT and CDR2 is FQNNGV. The CDR3 has 14 residues. The V and J ends lost 5 bases and 1 base respectively, with 11 bases between them. The DNA for the CDR3 is TGTGCCAGCAGCCAACGACAGTTCCAAGAGACCCAGTACTTC. Translated, it gives CASSQRQFQETQYF. The full variable domain, with the rest looked up from reference TRBV11-2 and TRBJ2-5, is EAGVAQSPRYKIIEKRQSVAFWCNPISGHATLYWYQQILGQGPKLLIQFQNNGVVDDSQLPKDRFSAERLKGVDSTLKIQPAKLEDSAVYLCASSQRQFQETQYFGPGTRLLVL.

The chain joins TRBV4-2 to TRBJ1-1; weak D call: TRBD1 (5 bases). The CDR3 is made up of 13 amino acids. Deletions cut 1 base from V and 7 bases from J, with 10 bases between. The germline V gene has CDR1 LGHNA and CDR2 YNFKEQ. This CDR3 is CASSQGLDSEAFF. CDR3 DNA: TGTGCCAGCAGCCAAGGGCTAGACAGTGAAGCTTTCTTT.

This clone has just one count. V usage is TRBV10-3 and J usage is TRBJ1-2, with 9 bases fitting TRBD1. Trimming removed 4 bases from V and 6 bases from J; junction bases left unmatched: 9. This CDR3 region has 15 residues. CDR1 and CDR2 from the germline V gene are ENHRY and SYGVKD. CDR3 DNA sequence: TGTGCCATCAGTGGGGGTGTTGGACAGGGGAATGGCTACACCTTC. Encoded protein: CAISGGVGQGNGYTF.

The V call is TRBV19, the J call TRBJ1-2; a weak D match, TRBD1 (5 bases). CDR1 is LNHDA, CDR2 SQIVND, per germline (reference sequence). V dropped 1 base and J dropped 5 bases, with 17 bases sitting between them. This CDR3 is built from 16 residues. The CDR3 loop is CASSIGGDARRYGYTF. DNA for the CDR3: TGTGCCAGTAGTATAGGGGGGGACGCAAGACGGTATGGCTACACCTTC.

The chain combines TRBV5-4 with TRBJ1-1; 7 bases align to TRBD1. Germline CDR1 and CDR2: SGHNT and YYREEE (reference sequence). This CDR3 contains 15 residues. V shed 6 bases, J shed 0 bases, and the junction held 8 bases outside the gene matches. The CDR3 sequence is CASTSQGSLNTEAFF. Written as DNA, the CDR3 is TGTGCCAGCACCTCACAGGGGTCACTGAACACTGAAGCTTTCTTT. Together with reference TRBV5-4 and TRBJ1-1, the CDR3 gives the full variable domain: ETGVTQSPTHLIKTRGQQVTLRCSSQSGHNTVSWYQQALGQGPQFIFQYYREEENGRGNFPPRFSGLQFPNYSSELNVNALELDDSALYLCASTSQGSLNTEAFFGQGTRLTVV.

V is TRBV5-1 and J is TRBJ1-4; 9 positions match TRBD1. Germline assignment: CDR1 SGHRS and CDR2 YFSETQ. The J segment lost 4 bases and the V segment lost 3 bases, leaving 10 bases of the junction unmatched. This CDR3 contains 17 residues. CDR3 nucleotides: TGCGCCAGCAGCTCCTACAGGGGGCGAGGAATTAATGAAAAACTGTTTTTT. Translated, it gives CASSSYRGRGINEKLFF.

For this clone: The sample carries other DNA sequences with the same CDR3. DNA for the CDR3: TGTGCCAGCTCGACAGGGGCTGGAAACACCATATATTTT. This codes for CASSTGAGNTIYF. The J gene is TRBJ1-3, the V gene TRBV12-3 or TRBV12-4; 8 bases align to TRBD1. This CDR3 spans 13 amino acids. Losses at the gene ends were 8 bases for V and 2 bases for J; bases not matched to a gene: 2.

In the case of this clone: One junction end disagrees with the germline gene, perhaps due to a read error. This rearrangement joins TRBV3-1 (or the pseudogene TRBV3-2) to TRBJ1-2; 7 nucleotides align to TRBD1. The CDR3 consists of 15 residues. The germline gives CDR1 LGHDT, CDR2 YNNKEL (reference sequence). The CDR3 region is CASSQVSRGSEATYF. For the CDR3, the DNA is TGTGCCAGCAGCCAAGTCTCCAGGGGGTCGGAAGCCACCTACTTC.

The rearrangement uses TRBV2 and TRBJ1-6; TRBD1 aligns across 7 bases. J gave up 6 bases and V 8 bases, and 10 bases lay outside the gene matches. The CDR3 has 15 amino acids. The germline CDR1 and CDR2 sequences are SNHLY and FYNNEI. This CDR3 reads CASDFRQGFNSPLHF. The CDR3 DNA follows: TGTGCCAGCGACTTTAGACAGGGATTTAATTCACCCCTCCACTTT.

The V call is TRBV19, the J call TRBJ1-6, with 10 nucleotides matching TRBD1. V shed 8 bases and J 7 bases; nucleotides not matched to a gene: 5. Germline CDR1 is LNHDA and CDR2 is SQIVND (reference sequence). This CDR3 spans 14 amino acids. In DNA, the CDR3 is TGTGCCAGTGGGGACAGGGGACTGAATTCACCCCTCCACTTT. Translating gives CASGDRGLNSPLHF.

The chain joins TRBV19 to TRBJ1-2, with D unclear. CDR1 LNHDA and CDR2 SQIVND come from the germline V gene (reference sequence). The ends were cut back, 4 bases at V and 4 bases at J, with 10 bases in the middle. The CDR3 is 13 amino acids. The CDR3 DNA is TGTGCCAGTAGTAGGCAAAGCGCCTATGGCTACACCTTC. Translating gives CASSRQSAYGYTF.

V gene TRBV27 combines with J gene TRBJ1-2; D ambiguous. CDR3 length: 14 residues. Trimming cost V 2 bases and J 4 bases, with 11 bases left between them. Germline CDR1 reads MNHEY; CDR2 reads SMNVEV (reference sequence). In DNA form, the CDR3 reads TGTGCCAGCAGTTTAAATTGGGTAGCCTATGGCTACACCTTC. This encodes CASSLNWVAYGYTF.